This section outlines one TCR beta chain sequence together with its context. Repertoires were generated with immunoSEQ multiplex PCR, while TCRdb's copy carries only in-frame clones and drops some. This sample has over 150,000 clones, with roughly 94% found just once. The source of the sample is a study of control samples from healthy donors and cancer patients. This CDR3 contains 14 residues. The V end was cut by 0 bases, the J end by 8 bases, with 14 bases between. In germline, CDR1 is SGDLS, CDR2 YYNGEE. J is TRBJ1-2 and V is TRBV9; D not resolved. The receptor comes from a woman aged 18-35 years in good health. Sequenced material: blood. The CDR3 loop is CASSVAPGRMGYTF. The CDR3 DNA reads TGTGCCAGCAGCGTAGCTCCGGGCCGCATGGGCTACACCTTC.